The 32 T cell receptor beta chains below come from one sample, sequenced in a study of blood T cell repertoires in COVID-19. Measured with immunoSEQ multiplex PCR; TCRdb has only the in-frame clones, and not every one. The table shows 170,000 or so clones, with roughly 84% occurring only once. The source material was peripheral blood. All receptors derive from a man between 18 and 29 years old with active or convalescent COVID-19.

This rearrangement joins TRBV6-6 to TRBJ2-1, with 13 bases matching TRBD2. This CDR3 has 16 amino acids. V dropped 0 bases and J dropped 9; count of bases not matched to a gene: 5. Germline V gives CDR1 MNHNY, CDR2 SVGAGI (reference sequence). CDR3 sequence (DNA): TGTGCCAGCAGTTACTCGCCGGGACTAGCGGGACGTGAGCAGTTCTTC. Translating it yields CASSYSPGLAGREQFF.

The CDR3: CASSAVGMTGDWSTEAFF. The DNA of the CDR3 is TGCGCCAGCAGCGCAGTGGGGATGACAGGGGACTGGAGCACTGAAGCTTTCTTT. V and J are TRBV5-1 and TRBJ1-1; 8 bases match TRBD1. The germline V gene has CDR1 SGHRS and CDR2 YFSETQ. After removal of 4 bases from V and 4 bases from J, the junction contained 18 bases not matched to a gene. This CDR3 has 18 amino acids.

The V gene is TRBV2, the J gene TRBJ2-2, with 7 bases fitting TRBD1. The V segment lost 6 bases and the J segment 1 base; nucleotides outside the gene matches: 5. The CDR3 is made up of 15 amino acids. Germline V gives CDR1 SNHLY, CDR2 FYNNEI. The CDR3 DNA reads TGTGCCAGCAGACCGGGACAGATGAACACCGGGGAGCTGTTTTTT. Amino acids: CASRPGQMNTGELFF. Based on the CDR3 plus reference TRBV2 and TRBJ2-2, the full variable domain is EPEVTQTPSHQVTQMGQEVILRCVPISNHLYFYWYRQILGQKVEFLVSFYNNEISEKSEIFDDQFSVERPDGSNFTLKIRSTKLEDSAMYFCASRPGQMNTGELFFGEGSRLTVL.

The chain combines TRBV7-9 with TRBJ2-3; D uncertain. The length of the CDR3 is 17 residues. V was pared by 4 bases and J by 0 bases, with 17 bases between. The germline gives CDR1 SEHNR, CDR2 FQNEAQ (reference sequence). The CDR3 sequence is CASSSLTRHPSTDTQYF. CDR3 coding DNA: TGTGCCAGCAGCTCCCTAACCCGACACCCTAGCACAGATACGCAGTATTTT. Full variable domain (missing parts from reference TRBV7-9 and TRBJ2-3): DTGVSQNPRHKITKRGQNVTFRCDPISEHNRLYWYRQTLGQGPEFLTYFQNEAQLEKSRLLSDRFSAERPKGSFSTLEIQRTEQGDSAMYLCASSSLTRHPSTDTQYFGPGTRLTVL.

This clone was picked up one time. The DNA for the CDR3 is TGTGCCAGCAGTTTATCGACAGGGGGCCGGGAGCAGTACTTC. This codes for CASSLSTGGREQYF. V and J are TRBV28 and TRBJ2-7, with 10 nucleotides matching TRBD1. V gave up 1 base and J gave up 7 bases; unmatched junction bases: 4. This CDR3 is built from 14 residues. Per the germline V gene, CDR1 is MDHEN and CDR2 is SYDVKM.

This chain links TRBV11-2 with TRBJ1-1, with a possible D match to TRBD1 (5 bases). Trimming removed 3 bases from V and 5 bases from J, with 16 bases in between. CDR1 and CDR2 from the germline V gene are SGHAT and FQNNGV. CDR3 length: 15 residues. This chain's CDR3 is CASSFDSVGVTEAFF. In nucleotides, the CDR3 is TGTGCCAGCAGCTTCGACAGTGTCGGAGTAACTGAAGCTTTCTTT.

This rearrangement joins TRBV28 to TRBJ2-1, with 11 bases aligning to TRBD2. The CDR3 runs to 19 residues. V dropped 4 bases and J dropped 0; count of bases not matched to a gene: 11. Germline V gene lookup returns CDR1 MDHEN and CDR2 SYDVKM. The CDR3 spells CASSSPGLAVSSSYNEQFF. The CDR3 DNA reads TGTGCCAGCAGTTCTCCGGGACTAGCGGTTTCAAGCTCCTACAATGAGCAGTTCTTC.

The chain joins TRBV6-1 to TRBJ2-1, with 12 bases that match TRBD2. V shed 4 bases and J 0 bases; nucleotides not matched to a gene: 4. Germline CDR1 MNHNS, CDR2 SASEGT. The CDR3 contains 17 residues. The CDR3 protein is CASSGLAGGLSYNEQFF. Written as DNA, the CDR3 is TGTGCCAGCAGTGGTCTAGCGGGGGGGCTCTCCTACAATGAGCAGTTCTTC.

This clone was recorded a few times. This sequence joins TRBV7-2 and TRBJ2-2, with D possibly matching TRBD2 (5 bases). The V and J ends lost 7 bases and 1 base respectively, with 10 bases between them. CDR1 is SGHTA and CDR2 is FQGNSA in the germline V gene. The CDR3 runs 14 residues. The CDR3 loop reads CASKGGVNTGELFF. DNA of the CDR3: TGTGCCAGCAAAGGAGGCGTGAACACCGGGGAGCTGTTTTTT. The full variable domain, with the rest looked up from reference TRBV7-2 and TRBJ2-2, is GAGVSQSPSNKVTEKGKDVELRCDPISGHTALYWYRQSLGQGLEFLIYFQGNSAPDKSGLPSDRFSAERTGGSVSTLTIQRTQQEDSAVYLCASKGGVNTGELFFGEGSRLTVL.

A single count supports this clone. The CDR3 DNA is TGCGCCAGCAGCAACCCTCCCCCCAGCGGGGGAAGAGAGGGCACAGATACGCAGTATTTT. The encoded protein is CASSNPPPSGGREGTDTQYF. J is TRBJ2-3 and V is TRBV5-1; 8 positions agree with TRBD2. V lost 4 bases and J lost 1; bases outside the gene matches: 20. Germline loops: CDR1 SGHRS, CDR2 YFSETQ. This CDR3 has 20 amino acids.

This chain links TRBV20-1 with TRBJ1-6, with D maybe TRBD1 (5 bases). The germline V gene encodes CDR1 DFQATT and CDR2 SNEGSKA (reference sequence). V lost 3 bases and J 8 bases, leaving 14 bases between the germline ends. The length of the CDR3 is 14 residues. Written as DNA, the CDR3 is TGCAGTGCTAGTTTGGGCAGGGAGGATTCACCCCTCCACTTT. This encodes CSASLGREDSPLHF.

This clone was counted once. This sequence joins TRBV5-8 and TRBJ2-7; D is ambiguous. Germline-derived CDR1 and CDR2 are SGHTS and YDEGEE. V lost 4 bases and J lost 2, with 4 bases in between. The CDR3 runs 11 residues. The CDR3 DNA reads as TGTGCCAGCAGCCTAGCCTACGAGCAGTACTTC. Translation: CASSLAYEQYF.

The chain combines TRBV27 with TRBJ2-3; TRBD1 is a possible D gene (5 bases). Trimming left V 4 bases short and J 4 bases short, with 12 bases between. Germline CDR1 is MNHEY and CDR2 is SMNVEV (reference sequence). The CDR3 runs to 14 residues. The CDR3 nucleotides read TGTGCCAGCAGTTCTGGTACCAGGGCAGATACGCAGTATTTT. Protein product: CASSSGTRADTQYF.

The chain combines TRBV14 with TRBJ1-4; the D is unclear. Germline V gives CDR1 SGHDN, CDR2 FVKESK. Trimming pared 4 bases from V and 4 bases from J, leaving 10 bases between. The CDR3 is made up of 14 amino acids. The CDR3 reads CASSLRQNNEKLFF. The CDR3 DNA sequence: TGTGCCAGCAGCCTGCGGCAGAATAATGAAAAACTGTTTTTT.

The rearrangement joins TRBV6-2 or TRBV6-3 to TRBJ1-2, with D uncertain. Germline-derived CDR1 and CDR2 are MNHEY and SVGEGT. Trimming stripped 5 bases from V and 6 bases from J, with 16 bases between. The length of the CDR3 is 14 residues. The CDR3 nucleotides read TGTGCCAGCAGTGACTTTTTGCATAGCGATGGCTACACCTTC. This translates into CASSDFLHSDGYTF.

The chain is built from TRBV7-8 and TRBJ2-1; 10 bases are a match to TRBD1. CDR3 size: 16 residues. V lost 5 bases and J lost 7; bases outside the gene matches: 11. CDR1 and CDR2 (germline): SGHVS, FQNEAQ. DNA for the CDR3: TGTGCCAGCAGCCAGCCCGGGACAGGGGTGGAGAATGAGCAGTTCTTC. It encodes CASSQPGTGVENEQFF. Full variable domain (missing parts from reference TRBV7-8 and TRBJ2-1): GAGVSQSPRYKVAKRGQDVALRCDPISGHVSLFWYQQALGQGPEFLTYFQNEAQLDKSGLPSDRFFAERPEGSVSTLKIQRTQQEDSAVYLCASSQPGTGVENEQFFGPGTRLTVL.

The chain links TRBV7-9 to TRBJ2-3; D is possibly TRBD2 (5 bases). The V gene lost 1 base and the J gene lost 4 bases, with 12 bases spanning the gap. In germline, CDR1 is SEHNR, CDR2 FQNEAQ (reference sequence). The CDR3 contains 15 residues. This CDR3 is CASSLEASSADTQYF. The DNA of the CDR3 is TGTGCCAGCAGCTTAGAGGCTAGTAGCGCAGATACGCAGTATTTT.

This chain links TRBV30 with TRBJ2-7; TRBD2 agrees at 10 bases. Unmatched junction bases numbered 9, after V lost 6 bases and J lost 7 bases. The germline V gene has CDR1 GTSNPN and CDR2 SVGIG (reference sequence). The CDR3 totals 13 residues. For the CDR3, the DNA is TGTGCCTGCGAGCGGGAGGGCCAGTGGGAGCAGTACTTC. It yields the protein CACEREGQWEQYF.

The J gene is TRBJ2-7, the V gene TRBV29-1; a weak D match, TRBD2 (6 bases). In germline, CDR1 is SQVTM, CDR2 ANQGSEA. Trimming pared 3 bases from V and 7 bases from J, leaving 16 bases between. The CDR3 loop spans 13 amino acids. CDR3 DNA: TGCAGCGTTGACGGGGGACTCTCTACGGAGCAGTACTTC. Protein product: CSVDGGLSTEQYF.

V and J are TRBV19 and TRBJ1-1; no clear D. CDR1 and CDR2 from the germline V gene are LNHDA and SQIVND (reference sequence). The CDR3 sequence is 16 residues long. Deletions cut 5 bases from V and 5 bases from J, with 21 bases between. The CDR3 bases are TGTGCCAGTAGTTTCCTCGGAGGGCAAAGAGGGACTGAAGCTTTCTTT. Encoded protein: CASSFLGGQRGTEAFF.

The chain recombines TRBV11-2 with TRBJ2-1, with D tentatively TRBD1 (6 bases). V was cut by 5 bases and J by 15 bases, with 20 bases left in between. Germline V gives CDR1 SGHAT, CDR2 FQNNGV. The CDR3 runs to 13 residues. The CDR3 sequence: CASSDLVQGNRFF. In DNA, the CDR3 is TGTGCCAGCAGCGACCTGGTACAGGGAAATCGGTTCTTC.

This clone was detected only once. For the CDR3, the DNA is TGTGCCAGCAGTCTCTCGACTAGGCGGTGGTTCTTC. Amino acid sequence: CASSLSTRRWFF. The rearrangement uses TRBV12-3 or TRBV12-4 and TRBJ2-1, with a weak D call TRBD2 (6 bases). The CDR3 contains 12 residues. V gave up 5 bases and J gave up 15 bases, with 17 bases separating them.

The chain combines TRBV2 with TRBJ2-1; 13 bases align to TRBD2. The germline CDR1 and CDR2 sequences are SNHLY and FYNNEI. The V gene end was trimmed by 4 bases and the J gene end by 4 bases; junction bases not matched to a gene: 4. CDR3 length: 16 residues. The CDR3 nucleotides read TGTGCCAGCAGTGGACTAGCGGGGGGAGCTTACAATGAGCAGTTCTTC. Encoded protein: CASSGLAGGAYNEQFF. The entire variable domain, with the rest obtained from reference TRBV2 and TRBJ2-1, is as follows: EPEVTQTPSHQVTQMGQEVILRCVPISNHLYFYWYRQILGQKVEFLVSFYNNEISEKSEIFDDQFSVERPDGSNFTLKIRSTKLEDSAMYFCASSGLAGGAYNEQFFGPGTRLTVL.

The chain couples TRBV27 to TRBJ2-7; no clear D. Germline CDR1 reads MNHEY; CDR2 reads SMNVEV (reference sequence). The CDR3 is made up of 16 amino acids. Trimming removed 4 bases at V and 5 bases at J, with 21 bases between. The CDR3 nucleotides read TGTGCCAGCAGTTACCTCTATCCTGCCCGGTTAGACGAGCAGTACTTC. Its translation is CASSYLYPARLDEQYF.

This clone was recorded once. The chain joins TRBV7-2 to TRBJ2-3; TRBD1 might be the D (6 bases). There are 18 residues in the CDR3. V lost 1 base, J lost 4 bases, and 21 bases lay in between. CDR1 and CDR2 (germline): SGHTA, FQGNSA. The CDR3: CASSLGLFKGGSPDTQYF. CDR3 DNA: TGTGCCAGCAGCTTAGGGTTATTCAAAGGGGGATCGCCAGATACGCAGTATTTT.

This chain joins TRBV28 and TRBJ1-5, with 8 bases lining up with TRBD1. Per germline, CDR1 MDHEN and CDR2 SYDVKM. V dropped 5 bases and J dropped 0; count of bases not matched to a gene: 18. The CDR3 has 20 residues. The CDR3 is CASSTSSDRVDPYSNQPQHF. The CDR3 DNA sequence: TGTGCCAGCAGTACCTCCTCGGACAGGGTAGACCCTTATAGCAATCAGCCCCAGCATTTT.

This chain uses TRBV9 with TRBJ2-5; 10 bases fit TRBD2. This CDR3 is 16 amino acids long. The J segment lost 5 bases and the V segment lost 0 bases, leaving 7 bases of the junction unmatched. The germline V gene has CDR1 SGDLS and CDR2 YYNGEE. CDR3 sequence reads: CASSVVPAGGLETQYF. DNA for the CDR3: TGTGCCAGCAGCGTAGTTCCAGCGGGAGGGTTGGAGACCCAGTACTTC.

The chain uses TRBV5-5 and TRBJ2-7, with D tentatively TRBD2 (6 bases). Germline lookup yields CDR1 SGHKS and CDR2 YYEKEE (reference sequence). The V end was cut by 4 bases, the J end by 9 bases, with 32 bases between. The CDR3 spans 18 residues. In nucleotides, the CDR3 is TGTGCCAGCAGCGTCAGGGAGCCTAGCGCCGAACCCCTACGAGGGCAGTACTTC. Protein product: CASSVREPSAEPLRGQYF.

V and J are TRBV6-2 or TRBV6-3 and TRBJ2-5; 7 nucleotides align to TRBD1. The germline CDR1 and CDR2 sequences are MNHEY and SVGEGT. The V gene end was trimmed by 4 bases and the J gene end by 1 base; junction bases not matched to a gene: 6. This CDR3 contains 15 residues. CDR3 sequence reads: CASSSTGLLQETQYF. The CDR3 DNA follows: TGTGCCAGCAGTTCGACAGGGCTTCTCCAAGAGACCCAGTACTTC.

The count of this clone is one. The gene calls are TRBV11-2 and TRBJ1-5; D not resolved. The CDR3 has 13 amino acids. Trimming stripped 0 bases from V and 6 bases from J, with 6 bases between. CDR1 SGHAT and CDR2 FQNNGV come from the germline V gene. The DNA for the CDR3 is TGTGCCAGCAGCTTAGACAGGCGTCAGCCCCAGCATTTT. It specifies CASSLDRRQPQHF.

A single count supports this clone. The chain has TRBV18 and TRBJ1-6, with 8 bases matching TRBD1. CDR1 and CDR2 (germline): KGHSH, LQKENI. V was pared by 1 base and J by 6 bases, with 14 bases of the junction left unmatched. This CDR3 contains 19 residues. The CDR3 here is CASSPRSDMTGAGNSPLHF. The CDR3 DNA follows: TGTGCCAGCTCACCACGATCGGACATGACAGGGGCGGGTAATTCACCCCTCCACTTT.

This clone came up a few times. V and J are TRBV7-2 and TRBJ2-7, with D perhaps matching TRBD1 (5 bases). CDR3 length: 14 amino acids. V lost 9 bases and J lost 1, with 16 bases in between. CDR1 and CDR2 from the germline V gene are SGHTA and FQGNSA. The CDR3 DNA is TGTGCCAGTCGACAGTATACTTTGTCCTACGAGCAGTACTTC. The encoded protein is CASRQYTLSYEQYF. Together with reference TRBV7-2 and TRBJ2-7, the CDR3 gives the full variable domain: GAGVSQSPSNKVTEKGKDVELRCDPISGHTALYWYRQSLGQGLEFLIYFQGNSAPDKSGLPSDRFSAERTGGSVSTLTIQRTQQEDSAVYLCASRQYTLSYEQYFGPGTRLTVT.